This T cell receptor (beta chain) is from a study of T cell changes during pregnancy in multiple sclerosis (dated by TCRdb to between 2019 and 2020). Notes on the research overall: The study examined how the T cell repertoire changed over the course of pregnancy in women with multiple sclerosis.

Concerning this clone: It has no known antigen specificity. Nothing much larger sits one base from this clone, and base qualities are not available.

The library came from the immunoSEQ multiplex PCR assay. TCRdb re-hosts the immuneACCESS table, in-frame sequences only. Its copies lack some clones; in the studies checked, an unresolved V gene accounts for under half of them, and the cause for the rest is not known. This sample holds tens of thousands of clones; around nine tenths were observed only once. The top ten hold about 11% of the sample. The source is a female donor with multiple sclerosis, enrolled in a pregnancy study. The source material was CD8+ T cells from peripheral blood mononuclear cells, sampled in the third trimester of pregnancy.

The DNA sequence reads TGTGCCAGCAGTCTCGGGACTAGCCCCTACAATGAGCAGTTCTTC. Its translation is CASSLGTSPYNEQFF. This chain is built from TRBV6-1 and TRBJ2-1; 9 bases in between match TRBD2. V trim: 5 bases; J trim: 2 bases; unmatched bases: 4. Based on the germline V gene, the CDR1 and CDR2 sequences are MNHNS and SASEGT. From its cysteine to its phenylalanine, the CDR3 spans 15 amino acids. The kept DNA is CDR3 alone, 45 bases in frame from the first base.